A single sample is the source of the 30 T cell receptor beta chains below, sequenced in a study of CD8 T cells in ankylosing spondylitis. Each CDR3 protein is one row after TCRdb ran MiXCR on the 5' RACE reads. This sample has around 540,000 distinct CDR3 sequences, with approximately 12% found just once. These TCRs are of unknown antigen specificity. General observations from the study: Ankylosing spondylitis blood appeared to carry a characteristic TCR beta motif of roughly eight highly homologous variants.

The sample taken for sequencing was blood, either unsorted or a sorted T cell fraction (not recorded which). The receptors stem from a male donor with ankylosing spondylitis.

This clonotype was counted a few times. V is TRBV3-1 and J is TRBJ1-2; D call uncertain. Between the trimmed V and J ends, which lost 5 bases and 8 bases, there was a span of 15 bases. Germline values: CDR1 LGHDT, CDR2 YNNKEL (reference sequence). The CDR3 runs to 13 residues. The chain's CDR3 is CASSSTLGGGYTF. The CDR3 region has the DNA TGTGCCAGCAGCTCAACGTTGGGCGGAGGCTACACCTTC.

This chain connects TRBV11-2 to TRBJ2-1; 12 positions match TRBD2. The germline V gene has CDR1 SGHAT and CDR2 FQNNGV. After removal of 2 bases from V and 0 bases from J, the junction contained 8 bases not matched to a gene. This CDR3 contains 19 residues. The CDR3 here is CASSLSGLAGTSSYNEQFF. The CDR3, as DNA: TGTGCCAGCAGCTTAAGTGGACTAGCGGGAACTAGCTCCTACAATGAGCAGTTCTTC.

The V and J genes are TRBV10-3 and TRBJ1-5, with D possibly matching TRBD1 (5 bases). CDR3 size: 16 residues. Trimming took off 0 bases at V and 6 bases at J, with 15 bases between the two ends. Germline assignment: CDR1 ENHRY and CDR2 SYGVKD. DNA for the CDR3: TGTGCCATCAGTGAGTCGATTCGCGGGGGTGGTCAGCCCCAGCATTTT. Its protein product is CAISESIRGGGQPQHF.

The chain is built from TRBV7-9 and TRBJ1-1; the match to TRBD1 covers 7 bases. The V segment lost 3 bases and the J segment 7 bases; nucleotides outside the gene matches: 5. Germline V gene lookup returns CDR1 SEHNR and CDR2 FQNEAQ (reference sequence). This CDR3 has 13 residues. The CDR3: CASSFEGGGEAFF. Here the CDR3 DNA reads TGTGCCAGCAGCTTTGAAGGGGGCGGTGAAGCTTTCTTT.

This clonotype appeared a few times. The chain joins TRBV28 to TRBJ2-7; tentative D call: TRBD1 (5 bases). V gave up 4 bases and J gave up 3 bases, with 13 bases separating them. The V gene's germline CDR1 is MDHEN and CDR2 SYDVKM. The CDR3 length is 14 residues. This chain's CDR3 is CASSSTDIRYEQYV. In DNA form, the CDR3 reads TGTGCCAGCAGTTCGACGGACATCCGCTACGAGCAGTACGTC.

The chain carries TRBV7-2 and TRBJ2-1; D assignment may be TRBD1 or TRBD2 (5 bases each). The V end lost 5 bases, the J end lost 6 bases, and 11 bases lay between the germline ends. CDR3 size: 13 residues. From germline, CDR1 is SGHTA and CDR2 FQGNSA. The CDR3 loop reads CASSAGALNEQFF. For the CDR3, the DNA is TGTGCCAGCAGCGCCGGGGCGCTCAATGAGCAGTTCTTC.

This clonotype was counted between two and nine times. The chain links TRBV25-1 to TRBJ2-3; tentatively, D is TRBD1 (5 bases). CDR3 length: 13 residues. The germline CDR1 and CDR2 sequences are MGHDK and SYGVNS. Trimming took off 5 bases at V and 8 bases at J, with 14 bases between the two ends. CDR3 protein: CASSSRDSGTQYF. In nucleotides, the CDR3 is TGTGCCAGCAGTAGCAGGGATAGTGGTACGCAGTATTTT.

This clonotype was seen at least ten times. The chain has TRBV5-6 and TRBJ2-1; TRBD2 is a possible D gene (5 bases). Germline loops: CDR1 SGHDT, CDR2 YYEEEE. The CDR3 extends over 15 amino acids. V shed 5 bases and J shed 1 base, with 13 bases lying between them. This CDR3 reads CASRLGGVSYNEQFF. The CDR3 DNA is TGTGCCAGCAGACTAGGTGGGGTTTCCTACAATGAGCAGTTCTTC.

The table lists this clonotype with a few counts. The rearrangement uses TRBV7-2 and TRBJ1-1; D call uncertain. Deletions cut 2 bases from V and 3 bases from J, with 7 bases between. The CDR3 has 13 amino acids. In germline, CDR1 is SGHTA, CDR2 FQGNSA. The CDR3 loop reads CASSLRWDTEAFF. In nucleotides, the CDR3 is TGTGCCAGCAGCTTAAGGTGGGACACTGAAGCTTTCTTT.

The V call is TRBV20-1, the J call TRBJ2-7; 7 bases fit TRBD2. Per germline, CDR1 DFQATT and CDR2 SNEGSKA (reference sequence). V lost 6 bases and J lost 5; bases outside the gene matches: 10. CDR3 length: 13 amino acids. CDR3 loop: CSAEGRAKDEQYF. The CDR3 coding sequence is TGCAGTGCCGAGGGGAGGGCTAAGGACGAGCAGTACTTC.

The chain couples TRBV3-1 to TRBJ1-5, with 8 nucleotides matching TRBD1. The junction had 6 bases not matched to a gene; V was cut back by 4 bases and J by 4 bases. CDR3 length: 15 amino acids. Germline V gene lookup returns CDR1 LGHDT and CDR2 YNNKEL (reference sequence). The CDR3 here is CASSPTGAANQPQHF. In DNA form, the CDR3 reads TGTGCCAGCAGCCCGACAGGGGCGGCAAATCAGCCCCAGCATTTT.

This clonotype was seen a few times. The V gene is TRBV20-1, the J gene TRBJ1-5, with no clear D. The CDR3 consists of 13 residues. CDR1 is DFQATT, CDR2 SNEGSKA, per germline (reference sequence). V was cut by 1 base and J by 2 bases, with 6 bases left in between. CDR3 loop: CSARVPGNQPQHF. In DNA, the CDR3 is TGCAGTGCTAGAGTACCAGGCAATCAGCCCCAGCATTTT.

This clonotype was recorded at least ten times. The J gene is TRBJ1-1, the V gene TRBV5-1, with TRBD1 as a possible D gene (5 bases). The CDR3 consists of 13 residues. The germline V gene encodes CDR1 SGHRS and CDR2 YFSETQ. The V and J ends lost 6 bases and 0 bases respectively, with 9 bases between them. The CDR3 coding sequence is TGCGCCAGCATGGCAGGGATGAACACTGAAGCTTTCTTT. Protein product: CASMAGMNTEAFF.

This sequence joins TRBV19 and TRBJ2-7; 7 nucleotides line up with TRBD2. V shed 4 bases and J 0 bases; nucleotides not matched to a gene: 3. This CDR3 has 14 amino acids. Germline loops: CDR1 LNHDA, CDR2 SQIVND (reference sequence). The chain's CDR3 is CASSNGGSSYEQYF. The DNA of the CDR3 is TGTGCCAGTAGTAATGGCGGGAGCTCCTACGAGCAGTACTTC. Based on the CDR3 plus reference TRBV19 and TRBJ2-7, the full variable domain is DGGITQSPKYLFRKEGQNVTLSCEQNLNHDAMYWYRQDPGQGLRLIYYSQIVNDFQKGDIAEGYSVSREKKESFPLTVTSAQKNPTAFYLCASSNGGSSYEQYFGPGTRLTVT.

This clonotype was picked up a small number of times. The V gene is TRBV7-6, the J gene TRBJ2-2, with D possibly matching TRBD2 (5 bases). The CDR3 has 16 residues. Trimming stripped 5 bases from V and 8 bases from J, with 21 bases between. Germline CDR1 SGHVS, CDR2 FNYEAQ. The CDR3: CASSQDGRLASGELFF. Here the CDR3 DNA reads TGTGCCAGCAGCCAAGACGGGCGGCTAGCCTCGGGGGAGCTGTTTTTT.

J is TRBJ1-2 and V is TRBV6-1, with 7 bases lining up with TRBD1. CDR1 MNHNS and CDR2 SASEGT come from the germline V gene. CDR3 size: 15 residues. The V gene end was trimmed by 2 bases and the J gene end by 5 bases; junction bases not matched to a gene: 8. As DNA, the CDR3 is TGTGCCAGCAGTGAAAGGGGGCGGATAGGATATGGCTACACCTTC. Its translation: CASSERGRIGYGYTF.

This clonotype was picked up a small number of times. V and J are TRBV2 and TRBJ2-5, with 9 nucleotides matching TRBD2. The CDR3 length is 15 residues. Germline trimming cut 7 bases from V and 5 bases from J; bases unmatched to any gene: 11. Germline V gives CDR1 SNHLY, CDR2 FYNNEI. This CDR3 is CASTGLAGRRETQYF. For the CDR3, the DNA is TGTGCCAGCACAGGGCTAGCGGGAAGGAGGGAGACCCAGTACTTC.

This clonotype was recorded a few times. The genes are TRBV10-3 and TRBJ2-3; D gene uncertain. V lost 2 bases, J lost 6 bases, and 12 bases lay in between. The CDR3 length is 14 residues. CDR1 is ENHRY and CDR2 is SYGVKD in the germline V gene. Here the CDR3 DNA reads TGTGCCATCAGTGAGAGGAACGACGTCGATACGCAGTATTTT. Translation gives CAISERNDVDTQYF.

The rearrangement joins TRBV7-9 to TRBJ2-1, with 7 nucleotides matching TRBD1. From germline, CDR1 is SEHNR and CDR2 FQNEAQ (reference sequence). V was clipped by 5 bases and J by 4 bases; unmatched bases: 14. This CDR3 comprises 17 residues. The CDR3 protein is CASSPLGTAQRYNEQFF. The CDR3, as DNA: TGTGCCAGCAGCCCTCTAGGGACAGCACAAAGGTACAATGAGCAGTTCTTC.

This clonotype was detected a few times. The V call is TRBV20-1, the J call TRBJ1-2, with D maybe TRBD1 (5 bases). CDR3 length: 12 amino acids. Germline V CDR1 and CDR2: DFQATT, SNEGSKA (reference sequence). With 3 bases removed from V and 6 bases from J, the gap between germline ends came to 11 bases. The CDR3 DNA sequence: TGCAGTGCTAGGTCGGGGCCGGATGGCTACACCTTC. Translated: CSARSGPDGYTF.

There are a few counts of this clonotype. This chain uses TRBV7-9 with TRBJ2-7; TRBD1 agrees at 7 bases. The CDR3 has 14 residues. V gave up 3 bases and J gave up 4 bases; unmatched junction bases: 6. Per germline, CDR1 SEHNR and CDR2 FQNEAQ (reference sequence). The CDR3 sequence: CASSFSAGGYEQYV. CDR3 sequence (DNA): TGTGCCAGCAGCTTTTCGGCAGGGGGATACGAGCAGTACGTC.

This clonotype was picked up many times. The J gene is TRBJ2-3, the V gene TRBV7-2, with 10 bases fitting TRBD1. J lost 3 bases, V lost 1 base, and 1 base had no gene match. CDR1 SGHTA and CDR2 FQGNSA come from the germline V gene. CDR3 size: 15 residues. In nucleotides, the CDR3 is TGTGCCAGCAGCTTAGGACAGGGGGCGACAGATACGCAGTATTTT. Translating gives CASSLGQGATDTQYF.

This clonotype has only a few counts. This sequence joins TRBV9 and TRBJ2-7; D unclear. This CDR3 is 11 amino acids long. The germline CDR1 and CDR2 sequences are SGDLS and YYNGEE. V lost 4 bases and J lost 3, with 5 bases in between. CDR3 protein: CASSINYEQYV. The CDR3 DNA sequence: TGTGCCAGCAGCATAAACTACGAGCAGTACGTC.

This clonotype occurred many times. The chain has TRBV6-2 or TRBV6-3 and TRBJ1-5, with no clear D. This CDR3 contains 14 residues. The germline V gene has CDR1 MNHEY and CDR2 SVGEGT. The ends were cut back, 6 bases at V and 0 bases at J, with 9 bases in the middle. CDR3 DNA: TGTGCCAGCAGCCGGACGAATAGCAATCAGCCCCAGCATTTT. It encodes CASSRTNSNQPQHF.

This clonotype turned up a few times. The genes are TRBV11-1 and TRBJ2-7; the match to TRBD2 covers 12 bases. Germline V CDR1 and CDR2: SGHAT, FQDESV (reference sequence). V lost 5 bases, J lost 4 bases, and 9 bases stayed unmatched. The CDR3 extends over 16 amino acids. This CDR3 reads CASSPRTSGIVYEQYF. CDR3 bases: TGTGCCAGCAGCCCTCGGACTAGCGGGATAGTTTACGAGCAGTACTTC.

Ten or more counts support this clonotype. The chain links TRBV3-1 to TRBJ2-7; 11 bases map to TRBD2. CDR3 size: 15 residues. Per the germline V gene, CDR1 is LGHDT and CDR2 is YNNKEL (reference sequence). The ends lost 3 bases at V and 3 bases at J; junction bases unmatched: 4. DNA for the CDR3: TGTGCCAGCAGCCAGCTGACTAGCGGGAACTACGAGCAGTACGTC. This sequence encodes CASSQLTSGNYEQYV.

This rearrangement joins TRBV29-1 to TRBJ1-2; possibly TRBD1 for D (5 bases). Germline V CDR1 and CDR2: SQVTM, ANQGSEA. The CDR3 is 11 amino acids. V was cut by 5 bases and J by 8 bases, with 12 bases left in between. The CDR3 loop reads CSVTRGVGYTF. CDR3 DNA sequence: TGCAGCGTTACGAGGGGTGTCGGCTACACCTTC.

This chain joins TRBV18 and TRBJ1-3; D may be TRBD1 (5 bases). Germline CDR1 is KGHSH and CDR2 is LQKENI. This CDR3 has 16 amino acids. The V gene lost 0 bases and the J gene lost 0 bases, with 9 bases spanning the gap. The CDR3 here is CASSPPTVISGNTIYF. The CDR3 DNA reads TGTGCCAGCTCACCACCGACAGTCATCTCTGGAAACACCATATATTTT.

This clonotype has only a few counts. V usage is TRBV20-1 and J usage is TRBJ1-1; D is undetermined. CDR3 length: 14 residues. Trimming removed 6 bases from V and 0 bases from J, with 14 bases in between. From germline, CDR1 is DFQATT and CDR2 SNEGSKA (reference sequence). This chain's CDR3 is CSAARGNLNTEAFF. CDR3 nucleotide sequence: TGCAGTGCCGCCCGAGGGAACCTGAACACTGAAGCTTTCTTT.

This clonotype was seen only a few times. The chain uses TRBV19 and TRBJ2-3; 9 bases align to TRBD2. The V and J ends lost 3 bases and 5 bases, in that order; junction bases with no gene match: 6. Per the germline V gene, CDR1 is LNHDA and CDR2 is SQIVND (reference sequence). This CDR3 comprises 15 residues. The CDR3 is CASSISGSFVDTQYF. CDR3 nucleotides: TGTGCCAGTAGTATTAGCGGGAGTTTCGTAGATACGCAGTATTTT.